The rows below give T cell receptor beta chains drawn from one sample of a study of T cell responses to AZD1222 COVID-19 vaccine. The protocol was immunoSEQ multiplex PCR, while the TCRdb copy is restricted to in-frame clones and leaves out a portion. The data hold 200,000 to 250,000 clones, with roughly 94% observed a single time. The sequences come from peripheral blood, collected 28 days after the second dose of the MenACWY control vaccine. All receptors derive from an adult who received the MenACWY meningococcal vaccine as a control. Each CDR3 is given with its conserved first and last residue. Each record gives: clone size, V gene, D gene, J gene, CDR3 protein, CDR3 DNA. A D gene is named only where the DNA matches it firmly. Only part of the rows carry a size: once, few, many, or a class if the clone is expanded.

.,TRBV6-6,.,TRBJ2-2,CASSTVTGELFF,TGTGCCAGCAGTACAGTCACCGGGGAGCTGTTTTTT
.,TRBV7-9,.,TRBJ2-7,CASGGSASYEQYF,TGTGCCAGCGGGGGGTCGGCCTCCTACGAGCAGTACTTC
.,TRBV30,.,TRBJ1-1,CAWSVADSMNTEAFF,TGTGCCTGGAGTGTAGCGGACAGTATGAACACTGAAGCTTTCTTT
few,TRBV2,TRBD1,TRBJ1-1,CASSLRQGKNTEAFF,TGTGCCAGCAGTCTCCGACAGGGGAAGAACACTGAAGCTTTCTTT
.,TRBV5-1,.,TRBJ1-5,CASSLDGGSNQPQHF,TGCGCCAGCAGCTTGGACGGGGGTAGCAATCAGCCCCAGCATTTT
.,TRBV2,TRBD1,TRBJ2-5,CASSETGGQETQYF,TGTGCCAGCAGTGAGACAGGGGGCCAGGAGACCCAGTACTTC
.,TRBV25-1,.,TRBJ2-6,CASSSFSGANVLTF,TGTGCCAGCAGCAGCTTCTCTGGGGCCAACGTCCTGACTTTC
.,TRBV4-1,TRBD1,TRBJ2-2,CASSQSQTGGTGELFF,TGCGCCAGCAGCCAGAGTCAGACAGGGGGCACCGGGGAGCTGTTTTTT
.,TRBV7-9,TRBD2,TRBJ2-3,CASSLVGLAGAGDTQYF,TGTGCCAGCAGCTTAGTGGGACTAGCGGGGGCGGGAGATACGCAGTATTTT
.,TRBV5-1,TRBD1,TRBJ2-7,CASSRPGIGTGGHEQYF,TGCGCCAGCAGCAGACCGGGGATCGGGACAGGGGGCCACGAGCAGTACTTC
.,TRBV6-5,.,TRBJ2-2,CASQDYITGELFF,TGTGCCAGCCAGGATTATATCACCGGGGAGCTGTTTTTT
few,TRBV7-2,.,TRBJ1-3,CASSLPLGAENTIYF,TGTGCCAGCAGCTTACCCCTTGGGGCCGAAAACACCATATATTTT
once,TRBV9,.,TRBJ2-5,CASSTPGRENRETQYF,TGTGCCAGCAGCACTCCGGGCAGGGAGAACAGGGAGACCCAGTACTTC
.,TRBV28,.,TRBJ2-7,CASSFLGGGLSYEQYF,TGTGCCAGCAGTTTTTTGGGGGGAGGCCTATCCTACGAGCAGTACTTC
.,TRBV6-5,TRBD1,TRBJ1-6,CASTPQDRGDSPLHF,TGTGCCAGCACCCCCCAGGACAGGGGCGATTCACCCCTCCACTTT
.,TRBV5-1,TRBD1,TRBJ2-3,CASSLAGTGVYQDTQYF,TGCGCCAGCAGCTTGGCCGGGACAGGGGTTTATCAAGATACGCAGTATTTT
.,TRBV11-2,TRBD2,TRBJ2-1,CASSFGLAGGGLNEQFF,TGTGCCAGCAGCTTCGGACTAGCGGGAGGAGGGCTCAATGAGCAGTTCTTC
.,TRBV7-2,.,TRBJ1-5,CASGLGQGPFQPQHF,TGTGCCAGCGGCTTGGGGCAGGGCCCGTTTCAGCCCCAGCATTTT
few,TRBV28,TRBD1,TRBJ1-2,CASSLLGTGNYGYTF,TGTGCCAGCAGTTTATTAGGGACAGGGAACTATGGCTACACCTTC
.,TRBV5-1,TRBD2,TRBJ2-3,CASSSGEGTDTQYF,TGCGCCAGCAGTAGCGGGGAAGGCACAGATACGCAGTATTTT
.,TRBV5-1,TRBD1,TRBJ1-1,CASSSGTGGIEAFF,TGCGCCAGCAGCTCCGGGACAGGGGGAATTGAAGCTTTCTTT
.,TRBV7-2,.,TRBJ2-5,CASSLIGHLQETQYF,TGTGCCAGCAGCCTGATAGGACACCTACAAGAGACCCAGTACTTC
.,TRBV30,.,TRBJ1-2,CAWRPRGEAGYTF,TGTGCCTGGAGGCCGCGGGGGGAGGCTGGCTACACCTTC
.,TRBV28,.,TRBJ2-4,CASSLFGQAAKNIQYF,TGTGCCAGCAGTTTATTCGGGCAGGCGGCCAAAAACATTCAGTACTTC
.,TRBV6-2/TRBV6-3,TRBD1,TRBJ1-5,CASSYLTGDQPQHF,TGTGCCAGCAGTTACCTGACAGGGGATCAGCCCCAGCATTTT
.,TRBV11-2,TRBD1,TRBJ1-1,CASSPITGEDTEAFF,TGTGCCAGCAGCCCAATTACAGGGGAGGACACTGAAGCTTTCTTT
.,TRBV5-1,.,TRBJ1-4,CASSLDRGSNEKLFF,TGCGCCAGCAGCTTGGACCGGGGGAGTAATGAAAAACTGTTTTTT
.,TRBV5-1,TRBD2,TRBJ2-1,CASSPGLAGDLEQFF,TGCGCCAGCAGCCCGGGACTAGCGGGAGATCTTGAGCAGTTCTTC
.,TRBV5-5,TRBD1,TRBJ2-2,CASSLMEQGAAGELFF,TGTGCCAGCAGCTTAATGGAGCAGGGGGCAGCTGGGGAGCTGTTTTTT
.,TRBV24-1,TRBD2,TRBJ2-1,CATSGAGDYNEQFF,TGTGCCACCAGTGGAGCGGGGGACTACAATGAGCAGTTCTTC
.,TRBV6-5,TRBD1,TRBJ2-5,CASTTDRGNTETQYF,TGTGCCAGCACCACGGACAGGGGGAACACAGAGACCCAGTACTTC
.,TRBV7-9,TRBD1,TRBJ2-1,CASSLVLGTGNNEQFF,TGTGCCAGCAGCTTAGTTCTCGGGACAGGAAACAATGAGCAGTTCTTC
.,TRBV5-1,TRBD1,TRBJ1-1,CASRRGETEAFF,TGCGCCAGCCGCAGGGGGGAAACTGAAGCTTTCTTT
.,TRBV4-2,TRBD2,TRBJ2-7,CASSQAGLDEQYF,TGTGCCAGCAGCCAGGCTGGACTAGACGAGCAGTACTTC
once,TRBV11-2,.,TRBJ2-2,CASSLRRGGSPRNTGELFF,TGTGCCAGCAGCTTAAGGCGAGGGGGGTCTCCTCGGAACACCGGGGAGCTGTTTTTT
.,TRBV7-9,.,TRBJ1-2,CASSHPGAGKHNYGYTF,TGTGCCAGCAGCCATCCCGGAGCAGGGAAGCATAACTATGGCTACACCTTC
once,TRBV5-1,TRBD1,TRBJ1-2,CASSSDGTGTGYTF,TGCGCCAGCAGTTCAGACGGGACAGGGACTGGCTACACCTTC
once,TRBV28,TRBD1,TRBJ1-4,CASSTWDRGDEKLFF,TGTGCCAGCAGTACCTGGGACAGGGGAGATGAAAAACTGTTTTTT
.,TRBV30,TRBD1,TRBJ2-7,CAWSGQGDHEQYF,TGTGCCTGGAGTGGACAGGGTGACCACGAGCAGTACTTC
.,TRBV4-2,.,TRBJ2-1,CASSQDATGTGGNEQFF,TGTGCCAGCAGCCAAGATGCAACAGGGACTGGTGGAAATGAGCAGTTCTTC
.,TRBV30,.,TRBJ1-2,CAWSVRLGYTF,TGTGCCTGGAGTGTAAGGTTGGGCTACACCTTC
.,TRBV6-5,TRBD1,TRBJ1-2,CASQQGGDYGYTF,TGTGCCAGCCAGCAGGGGGGAGACTATGGCTACACCTTC
.,TRBV27,TRBD1,TRBJ2-7,CASSLISARGQHEQYF,TGTGCCAGCAGTTTAATATCCGCCAGGGGGCAACACGAGCAGTACTTC
.,TRBV6-5,.,TRBJ1-6,CASELGFSDSPLHF,TGTGCCAGCGAACTTGGCTTTTCGGATTCACCCCTCCACTTT
once,TRBV15,TRBD2,TRBJ2-5,CATRPTSGGVETQYF,TGTGCCACCAGGCCGACTAGCGGGGGAGTTGAGACCCAGTACTTC
.,TRBV12-5,.,TRBJ2-7,CAPGSGNLYEQYF,TGTGCTCCTGGTAGCGGTAACCTCTACGAGCAGTACTTC
.,TRBV19,.,TRBJ1-1,CASSHRDLNTEAFF,TGTGCCAGTAGTCATCGGGACCTTAACACTGAAGCTTTCTTT
few,TRBV21-1,.,TRBJ2-7,CASSNYEQYF,TGTGCCAGCAGCAACTACGAGCAGTACTTC
.,TRBV12-5,TRBD1,TRBJ2-1,CASGLDGTGDEQFF,TGTGCTAGTGGTTTGGACGGAACAGGGGATGAGCAGTTCTTC
once,TRBV5-1,.,TRBJ1-1,CASSRQMNTEAFF,TGCGCCAGCTCGAGGCAGATGAACACTGAAGCTTTCTTT
.,TRBV6-5,.,TRBJ1-6,CASHPLKWGSPLHF,TGTGCCAGCCACCCTCTAAAATGGGGATCACCCCTCCACTTT
.,TRBV19,.,TRBJ1-1,CASNEGARVTEAFF,TGTGCCAGTAATGAAGGGGCGCGTGTCACTGAAGCTTTCTTT
.,TRBV28,TRBD2,TRBJ2-1,CASSRVLAGQYNEQFF,TGTGCCAGCAGTCGAGTACTAGCGGGACAATACAATGAGCAGTTCTTC
.,TRBV4-3,.,TRBJ1-4,CASSQGVYAATNEKLFF,TGCGCCAGCAGCCAAGGTGTTTACGCCGCAACTAATGAAAAACTGTTTTTT